Listed below are T cell receptor beta chains from one sample, sequenced in a study of blood T cell repertoires in COVID-19. Sequencing used immunoSEQ multiplex PCR; TCRdb keeps in-frame clones, though not all of them. The sample lists hundreds of thousands of clones; about 82% were seen once. Material for sequencing was peripheral blood. These receptors were collected from a woman of 80 years or more with COVID-19, enrolled during active disease. CDR3s include the opening cysteine and the closing phenylalanine or tryptophan. Fields, in order: V gene, D gene, clone size, J gene, CDR3 DNA, CDR3 protein. D genes are given only for firm matches. Rows give clone size only sometimes, using once, few, many, or a class for an expanded clone.

>TRBV19|TRBD1|-|TRBJ1-2
TGTGCCAGTGGGACAGGTGTATCCATGCCGTATGGCTACACCTTC
CASGTGVSMPYGYTF
>TRBV7-2|TRBD1|-|TRBJ2-7
TGTGCCAGCAGCCTTCAGACAGGGGGCTCCTACGAGCAGTACTTC
CASSLQTGGSYEQYF
>TRBV5-4|-|-|TRBJ2-1
TGTGCCAGCAGCTTGGGGCAGGGTATTTTGAATGAGCAGTTCTTC
CASSLGQGILNEQFF
>TRBV7-2|TRBD1|-|TRBJ1-1
TGTGCCAGCAGCTCGGACAGGTCTGGGCCCACTGAAGCTTTCTTT
CASSSDRSGPTEAFF
>TRBV7-3|TRBD2|-|TRBJ2-5
TGTGCCAGCAGCTCATTAGCGGGGCGGCCGGAGACCCAGTACTTC
CASSSLAGRPETQYF
>TRBV20-1|TRBD1|-|TRBJ1-1
TGCAGTGCGAGAGGGACAGCTGAAGCTTTCTTT
CSARGTAEAFF
>TRBV5-6|TRBD1|-|TRBJ2-2
TGTGCCAGCAGCCTCCAGGGGGCGCGAAACACCGGGGAGCTGTTTTTT
CASSLQGARNTGELFF
>TRBV3-1/TRBV3-2|TRBD1|-|TRBJ1-2
TGTGCCAGCAGATTCACAGGGGGCGAAGGCTACACCTTC
CASRFTGGEGYTF
>TRBV3-1/TRBV3-2|-|-|TRBJ2-3
TGTGCCAGCAGCCAAGGAGAGTTCACAGATACGCAGTATTTT
CASSQGEFTDTQYF
>TRBV28|-|-|TRBJ2-2
TGTGCCAGCAGTTTGGGACTCCTCACGAACACCGGGGAGCTGTTTTTT
CASSLGLLTNTGELFF
>TRBV6-5|-|few|TRBJ1-4
TGTGCCAGCAGTCCCCAGGGCGTCCTTAATGAAAAACTGTTTTTT
CASSPQGVLNEKLFF
>TRBV25-1|TRBD1|-|TRBJ1-1
TGTGCCAGCAGGGACAGGGGAGGCACTGAAGCTTTCTTT
CASRDRGGTEAFF
>TRBV21-1|-|-|TRBJ1-5
TGTGCCAGCAGCAAACCGGGACAGGGGGCGAAAAATAGCAATCAGCCCCAGCATTTT
CASSKPGQGAKNSNQPQHF
>TRBV28|TRBD1|-|TRBJ1-2
TGTGCCAGCAGTCGACAGGGCTATGGCTACACCTTC
CASSRQGYGYTF
>TRBV28|TRBD1|-|TRBJ1-2
TGTGCCAGCAGGTGGGGGACAGGGAACTATGGCTACACCTTC
CASRWGTGNYGYTF
>TRBV20-1|TRBD1|-|TRBJ1-2
TGCAGTGCGGACAGGGGGGATGGCTACACCTTC
CSADRGDGYTF
>TRBV5-1|-|-|TRBJ2-1
TGCGCCAGCAGCTTGGCTGCGACTAGTTTCGCGGCTGAGCAGTTCTTC
CASSLAATSFAAEQFF
>TRBV4-3|-|-|TRBJ2-7
TGCGCCAGCAGCCCGTACCGGTCCCCCACTACATACGAGCAGTACTTC
CASSPYRSPTTYEQYF
>TRBV28|-|-|TRBJ1-2
TGTGCCAGCAGTTTTCAGGTCATACAGGGCTATGGCTACACCTTC
CASSFQVIQGYGYTF
>TRBV29-1|-|-|TRBJ1-2
TGCAGCGTCGCATCCGGGGGGCTTGGCTACACCTTC
CSVASGGLGYTF
>TRBV5-1|-|-|TRBJ2-1
TGCGCCAGCAGCTTTATGCCTTCACAGGGCAATGAGCAGTTCTTC
CASSFMPSQGNEQFF
>TRBV6-5|TRBD1|-|TRBJ2-7
TGTGCCAGCAGTCGAACAGGGGGCGAGCAGTACTTC
CASSRTGGEQYF
>TRBV19|TRBD2|-|TRBJ2-1
TGTGCCAGTAGCCCTATGGAGCGGGGGGGCCTCAATGAGCAGTTCTTC
CASSPMERGGLNEQFF
>TRBV28|TRBD1|-|TRBJ1-6
TGTGCCAGCAGATACACAGGGGGCTCTCGACCCCTCCACTTT
CASRYTGGSRPLHF
>TRBV7-9|TRBD1|few|TRBJ2-2
TGTGCCAGCAGCCTGGACAGGGAAGGCGGGGAGCTGTTTTTT
CASSLDREGGELFF
>TRBV28|TRBD1|-|TRBJ1-5
TGTGCCAGCAGCCTCCTGACAGGGTTAGGCCAGCCCCAGCATTTT
CASSLLTGLGQPQHF
>TRBV3-1/TRBV3-2|-|-|TRBJ2-4
TGTGCCAGCAGCCAAGATGGAAGGGGTGAATCTTACTTC
CASSQDGRGESYF
>TRBV19|-|-|TRBJ1-1
TGTGCCAGTAGTGGTGACAAGAACACTGAAGCTTTCTTT
CASSGDKNTEAFF
>TRBV5-4|-|-|TRBJ2-7
TGTGCCAGCAGCGCCCCCCCGGACAGAGGCTCCTACGAGCAGTACTTC
CASSAPPDRGSYEQYF
>TRBV7-9|-|once|TRBJ1-6
TGTGCCAGCAGCTTAGCGACCGGCGGGGGATCATCACCCCTCCACTTT
CASSLATGGGSSPLHF
>TRBV3-1/TRBV3-2|-|-|TRBJ1-1
TGTGCCAGCAGCCCGTTGGGAGCTGGGACTGAAGCTTTCTTT
CASSPLGAGTEAFF
>TRBV7-9|TRBD1|-|TRBJ1-5
TGTGCCAGCAGCTTAGCCGGGACAGGGTTTCAGCCCCAGCATTTT
CASSLAGTGFQPQHF
>TRBV7-2|TRBD2|-|TRBJ2-3
TGTGCCAGCAGCCCTGGACTAGCGAGAAGCACAGATACGCAGTATTTT
CASSPGLARSTDTQYF
>TRBV18|TRBD1|-|TRBJ1-4
TGTGCCAGCTCACCTTGGACAGGCAATGAAAAACTGTTTTTT
CASSPWTGNEKLFF
>TRBV10-3|-|once|TRBJ2-1
TGTGCCATTGGAGGCGACTCCAAGGGCCGCTCCTACAATGAGCAGTTCTTC
CAIGGDSKGRSYNEQFF
>TRBV7-9|TRBD1|-|TRBJ1-2
TGTGCCAGCAGCTTAGCCGGGACAGGCAATTACTATGGCTACACCTTC
CASSLAGTGNYYGYTF
>TRBV5-4|TRBD1|once|TRBJ2-2
TGTGCCAGCAGCTTAGCAGGGGGACGGGTGAACACCGGGGAGCTGTTTTTT
CASSLAGGRVNTGELFF
>TRBV5-1|TRBD2|-|TRBJ2-5
TGCGCCAGCAGCCTGGGACTAGGGGAGACCCAGTACTTC
CASSLGLGETQYF
>TRBV4-1|-|-|TRBJ1-5
TGCGCCAGCAGCCAAGAACTACACAAGGGCCCGGGGCAGCCCCAGCATTTT
CASSQELHKGPGQPQHF
>TRBV9|TRBD1|once|TRBJ2-3
TGTGCCAGCGGTCGGACAGGGACCCCAGATACGCAGTATTTT
CASGRTGTPDTQYF
>TRBV2|TRBD2|-|TRBJ2-1
TGTGCCAGCAGCGCTCGACGACTAGCGGGGGGCTACAATGAGCAGTTCTTC
CASSARRLAGGYNEQFF
>TRBV28|-|-|TRBJ1-2
TGTGCCAGCACCATTGGAGGGACTAACTATGGCTACACCTTC
CASTIGGTNYGYTF
>TRBV11-2|TRBD1|-|TRBJ1-4
TGTGCCAGCAGCGTAGGACAGGGGACTAATGAAAAACTGTTTTTT
CASSVGQGTNEKLFF
>TRBV12-3/TRBV12-4|-|once|TRBJ2-3
TGTGCCAGCAGTTTAGGGGTCAGGGGAACGCAGTATTTT
CASSLGVRGTQYF
>TRBV3-1/TRBV3-2|TRBD1|-|TRBJ1-2
TGTGCCAGCAGCCAAGGACAGGGAGTATATGGCTACACCTTC
CASSQGQGVYGYTF
>TRBV5-4|TRBD1|-|TRBJ1-2
TGTGCCAGCAGCTCGGACAGGGGGTCCAGTCTCTATGGCTACACCTTC
CASSSDRGSSLYGYTF
>TRBV10-1|TRBD2|-|TRBJ2-1
TGCGCCAGCAGTGAGGCGGGGGGGCAGAGGAATGAGCAGTTCTTC
CASSEAGGQRNEQFF
>TRBV3-1/TRBV3-2|TRBD1|-|TRBJ1-2
TGTGCCAGCAGCACGCTCGGACAGGGCTACTATGGCTACACCTTC
CASSTLGQGYYGYTF
>TRBV6-6|-|-|TRBJ1-5
TGTGCCAGCAGTTACAGGGAGAATCAGCCCCAGCATTTT
CASSYRENQPQHF